Presented here are 2 T cell receptor beta chains from one specimen sequenced in a study of blood T cell repertoires in COVID-19. Method: immunoSEQ multiplex PCR; TCRdb's copy keeps in-frame clones and lacks some. The table has approximately 300,000 clones, 89% seen once; the top ten hold 5% to 7%. Sample: peripheral blood. These receptors all come from a man between 18 and 35 years old who had recovered from COVID-19.

The chain carries TRBV9 and TRBJ1-3, with TRBD1 matching over 9 bases. Germline V CDR1 and CDR2: SGDLS, YYNGEE. Losses at the gene ends were 1 base for V and 2 bases for J; bases not matched to a gene: 4. CDR3 size: 16 residues. As DNA, the CDR3 is TGTGCCAGCAGCGTATTGGGACAGGGTGCTGGAAACACCATATATTTT. Its protein product is CASSVLGQGAGNTIYF.

CDR3 bases: TGTGCCAGCAGTTCCGGGACAGGGATTAATTCACCCCTCCACTTT. Protein sequence: CASSSGTGINSPLHF. The chain joins TRBV6-6 to TRBJ1-6; 9 nucleotides align to TRBD1. CDR1 MNHNY and CDR2 SVGAGI come from the germline V gene (reference sequence). The V segment lost 4 bases and the J segment 6 bases; nucleotides outside the gene matches: 4. The CDR3 totals 15 residues.